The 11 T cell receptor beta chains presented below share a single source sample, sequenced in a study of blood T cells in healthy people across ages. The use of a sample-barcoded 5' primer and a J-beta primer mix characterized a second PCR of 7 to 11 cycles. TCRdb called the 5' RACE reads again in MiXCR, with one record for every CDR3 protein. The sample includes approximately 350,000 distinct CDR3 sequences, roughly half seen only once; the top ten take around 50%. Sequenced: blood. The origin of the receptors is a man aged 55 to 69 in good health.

CDR3 in amino acids: CSVEFMGSYNEQFF. The CDR3 DNA reads TGCAGCGTTGAATTCATGGGCTCCTACAATGAGCAGTTCTTC. J is TRBJ2-1 and V is TRBV29-1; D is uncertain. The CDR3 runs 14 residues. Germline V lookup: CDR1 SQVTM, CDR2 ANQGSEA. The V gene lost 2 bases and the J gene lost 0 bases, with 8 bases spanning the gap.

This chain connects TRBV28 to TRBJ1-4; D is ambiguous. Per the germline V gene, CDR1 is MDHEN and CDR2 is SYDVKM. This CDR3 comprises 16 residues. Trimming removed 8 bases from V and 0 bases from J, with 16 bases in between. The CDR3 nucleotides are TGTGCCAGCGGCCCCTCCCATGATTCAACTAATGAAAAACTGTTTTTT. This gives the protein CASGPSHDSTNEKLFF. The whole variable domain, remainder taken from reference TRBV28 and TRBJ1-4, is DVKVTQSSRYLVKRTGEKVFLECVQDMDHENMFWYRQDPGLGLRLIYFSYDVKMKEKGDIPEGYSVSREKKERFSLILESASTNQTSMYLCASGPSHDSTNEKLFFGSGTQLSVL.

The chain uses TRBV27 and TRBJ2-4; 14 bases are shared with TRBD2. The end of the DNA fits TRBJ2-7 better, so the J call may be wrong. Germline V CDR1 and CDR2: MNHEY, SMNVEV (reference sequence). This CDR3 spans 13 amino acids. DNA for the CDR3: TGTGCCAGCAAGGGACTAGCGGGAGCCGAGCAGTACTTC. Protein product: CASKGLAGAEQYF.

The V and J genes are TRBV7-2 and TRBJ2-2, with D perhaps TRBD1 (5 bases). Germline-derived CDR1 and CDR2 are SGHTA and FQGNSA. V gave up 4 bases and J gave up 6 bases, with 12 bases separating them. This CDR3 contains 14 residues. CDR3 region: CASSSRVMSGELFF. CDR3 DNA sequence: TGTGCCAGCAGCTCCAGGGTTATGTCCGGGGAGCTGTTTTTT.

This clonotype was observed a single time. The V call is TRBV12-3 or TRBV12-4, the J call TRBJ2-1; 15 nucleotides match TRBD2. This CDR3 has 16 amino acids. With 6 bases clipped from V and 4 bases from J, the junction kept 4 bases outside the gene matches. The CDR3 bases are TGTGCCAGCAGCACTGGGACTAGCGGGGGGTACAATGAGCAGTTCTTC. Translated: CASSTGTSGGYNEQFF.

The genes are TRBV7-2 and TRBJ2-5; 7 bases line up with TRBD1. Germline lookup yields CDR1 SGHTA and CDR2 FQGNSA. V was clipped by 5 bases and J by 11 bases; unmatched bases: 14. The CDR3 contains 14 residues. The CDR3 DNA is TGTGCCAGCAGCCCCGAAGGGGGCTTCGGGGAGCAGTACTTC. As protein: CASSPEGGFGEQYF.

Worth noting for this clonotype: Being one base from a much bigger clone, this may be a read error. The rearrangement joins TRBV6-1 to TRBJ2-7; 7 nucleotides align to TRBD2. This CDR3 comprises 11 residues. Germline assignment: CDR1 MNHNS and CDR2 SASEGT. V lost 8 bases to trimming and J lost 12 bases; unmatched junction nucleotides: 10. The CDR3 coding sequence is TGTGCCAGCGGGACCCGGACTAGGGGGTACTTC. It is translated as CASGTRTRGYF.

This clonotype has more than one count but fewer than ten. For the CDR3, the DNA is TGTGCCAGCAGCGCGACAATCGGCAATCAGCCCCAGCATTTT. This encodes CASSATIGNQPQHF. This chain links TRBV9 with TRBJ1-5; no firm D call. The CDR3 consists of 14 residues. Germline values: CDR1 SGDLS, CDR2 YYNGEE. Between the trimmed V and J ends, which lost 3 bases and 2 bases, there was a span of 9 bases.

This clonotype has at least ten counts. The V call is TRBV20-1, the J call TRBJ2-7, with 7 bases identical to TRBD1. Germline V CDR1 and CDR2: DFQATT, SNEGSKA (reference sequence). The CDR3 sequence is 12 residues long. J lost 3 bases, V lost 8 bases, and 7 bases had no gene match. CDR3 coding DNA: TGCAGTACCGGGACAGCGAACTACGAGCAGTACTTC. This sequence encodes CSTGTANYEQYF.

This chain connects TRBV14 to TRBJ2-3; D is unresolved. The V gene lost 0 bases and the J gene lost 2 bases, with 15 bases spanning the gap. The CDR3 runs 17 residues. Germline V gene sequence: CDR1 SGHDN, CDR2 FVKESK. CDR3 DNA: TGTGCCAGCAGCCAAGAGGCACTTAAGGCTTCCACAGATACGCAGTATTTT. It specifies CASSQEALKASTDTQYF.

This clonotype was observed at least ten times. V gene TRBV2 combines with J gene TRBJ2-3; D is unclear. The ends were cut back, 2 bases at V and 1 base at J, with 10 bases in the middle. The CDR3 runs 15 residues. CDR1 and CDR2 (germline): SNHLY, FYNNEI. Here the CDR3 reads CASSESSTRTDTQYF. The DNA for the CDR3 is TGTGCCAGCAGTGAATCCAGCACACGCACAGATACGCAGTATTTT.